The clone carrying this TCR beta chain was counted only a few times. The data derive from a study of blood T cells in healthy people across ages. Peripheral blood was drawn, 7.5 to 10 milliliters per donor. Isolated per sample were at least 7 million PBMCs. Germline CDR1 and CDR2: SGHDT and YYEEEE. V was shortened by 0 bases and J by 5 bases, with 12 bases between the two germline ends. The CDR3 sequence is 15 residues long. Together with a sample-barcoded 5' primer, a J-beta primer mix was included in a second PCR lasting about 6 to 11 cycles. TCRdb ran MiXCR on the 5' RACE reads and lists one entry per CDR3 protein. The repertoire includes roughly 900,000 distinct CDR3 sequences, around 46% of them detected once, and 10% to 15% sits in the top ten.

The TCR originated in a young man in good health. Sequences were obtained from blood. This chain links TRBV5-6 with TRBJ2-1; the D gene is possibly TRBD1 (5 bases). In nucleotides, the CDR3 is TGTGCCAGCAGCTTGGCCGGCAGGGAAGACAATGAGCAGTTCTTC. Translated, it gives CASSLAGREDNEQFF.